The source of this T cell receptor (beta chain) is a study of early T cells in non-severe SARS-CoV-2 infection. Whole-study results and caveats: Matching results from VDJdb favored anti-spike CD8 responses, leaving private and CD4 specificities undetected.

Unique molecular identifiers were attached to individual cDNA molecules. Each CDR3 protein is one row after TCRdb ran MiXCR on the 5' RACE reads. Of around 25,000 distinct CDR3 sequences in the sample, 4.5% to 7% were seen once. Trimming shortened V by 1 base and J by 0 bases, and 16 bases separated the two germline ends. CDR3 length: 18 amino acids. Per the germline V gene, CDR1 is MNHNS and CDR2 is SASEGT. This clonotype has at least ten counts. Its specificity is unknown. The chain employs TRBV6-1 and TRBJ2-4; TRBD1 is a possible D gene (6 bases). This clonotype was obtained from an adult who was a healthcare worker with PCR-confirmed SARS-CoV-2 infection or an uninfected control (not recorded which). The sample was whole blood. The CDR3 is CASSEVGGFSTAKNIQYF. The CDR3 nucleotides read TGTGCCAGCAGTGAAGTAGGGGGTTTCTCGACAGCCAAAAACATTCAGTACTTC.